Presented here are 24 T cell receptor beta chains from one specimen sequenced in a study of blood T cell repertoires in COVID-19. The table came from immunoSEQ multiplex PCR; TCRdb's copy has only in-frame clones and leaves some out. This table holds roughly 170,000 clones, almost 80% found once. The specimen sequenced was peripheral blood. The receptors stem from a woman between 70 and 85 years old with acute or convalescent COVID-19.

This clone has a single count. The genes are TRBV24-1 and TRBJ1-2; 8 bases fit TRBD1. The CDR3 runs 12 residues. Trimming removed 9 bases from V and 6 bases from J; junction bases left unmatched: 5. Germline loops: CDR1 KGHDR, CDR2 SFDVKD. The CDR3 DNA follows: TGTGCCACCCATGGGACAGGTGATGGCTACACCTTC. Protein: CATHGTGDGYTF.

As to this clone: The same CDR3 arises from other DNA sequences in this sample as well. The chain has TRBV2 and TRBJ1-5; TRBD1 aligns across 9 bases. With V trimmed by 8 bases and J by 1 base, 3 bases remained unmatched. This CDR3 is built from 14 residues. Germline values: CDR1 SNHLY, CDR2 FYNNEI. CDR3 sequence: CASRDRVSNQPQHF. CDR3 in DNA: TGTGCCAGCCGGGACAGGGTGAGCAATCAGCCCCAGCATTTT.

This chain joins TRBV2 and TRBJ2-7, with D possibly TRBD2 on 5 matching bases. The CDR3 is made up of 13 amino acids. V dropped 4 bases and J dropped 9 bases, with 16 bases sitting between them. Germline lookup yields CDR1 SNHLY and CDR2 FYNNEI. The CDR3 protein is CASSGEGVRAQYF. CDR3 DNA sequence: TGTGCCAGCAGTGGAGAGGGAGTACGTGCGCAGTACTTC.

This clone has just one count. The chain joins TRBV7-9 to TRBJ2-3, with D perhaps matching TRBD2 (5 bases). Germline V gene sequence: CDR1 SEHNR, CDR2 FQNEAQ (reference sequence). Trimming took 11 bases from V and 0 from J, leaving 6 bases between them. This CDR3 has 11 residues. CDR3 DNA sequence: TGTGCCTCGGGGAGCACAGATACGCAGTATTTT. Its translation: CASGSTDTQYF.

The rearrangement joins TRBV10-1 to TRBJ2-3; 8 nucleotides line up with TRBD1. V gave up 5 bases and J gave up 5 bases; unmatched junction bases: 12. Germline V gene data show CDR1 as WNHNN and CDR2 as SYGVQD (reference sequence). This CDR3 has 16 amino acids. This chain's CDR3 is CASSTSSGQGGDTQYF. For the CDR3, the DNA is TGCGCCAGCAGTACTTCCTCAGGACAGGGTGGAGATACGCAGTATTTT.

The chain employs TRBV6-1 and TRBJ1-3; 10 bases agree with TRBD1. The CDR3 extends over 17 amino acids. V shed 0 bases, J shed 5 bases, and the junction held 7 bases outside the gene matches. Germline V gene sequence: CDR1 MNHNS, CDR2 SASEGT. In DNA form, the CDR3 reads TGTGCCAGCAGTGAAGCCCAACGGACAGGGGGGAGAAACACCATATATTTT. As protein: CASSEAQRTGGRNTIYF.

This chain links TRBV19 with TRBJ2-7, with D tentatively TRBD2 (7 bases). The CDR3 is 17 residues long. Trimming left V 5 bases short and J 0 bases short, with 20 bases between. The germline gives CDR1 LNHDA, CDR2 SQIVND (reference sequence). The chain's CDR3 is CASSFGGRVGSSYEQYF. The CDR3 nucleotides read TGTGCCAGTAGTTTCGGGGGGCGCGTGGGGAGCTCCTACGAGCAGTACTTC.

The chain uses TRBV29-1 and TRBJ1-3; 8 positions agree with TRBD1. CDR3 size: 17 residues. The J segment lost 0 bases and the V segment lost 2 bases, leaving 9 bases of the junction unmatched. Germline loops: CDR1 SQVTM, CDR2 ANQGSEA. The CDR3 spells CSVESPGQGLSGNTIYF. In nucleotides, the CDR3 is TGCAGCGTTGAAAGTCCTGGACAGGGACTCTCTGGAAACACCATATATTTT. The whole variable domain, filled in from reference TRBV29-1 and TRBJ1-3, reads SAVISQKPSRDICQRGTSLTIQCQVDSQVTMMFWYRQQPGQSLTLIATANQGSEATYESGFVIDKFPISRPNLTFSTLTVSNMSPEDSSIYLCSVESPGQGLSGNTIYFGEGSWLTVV.

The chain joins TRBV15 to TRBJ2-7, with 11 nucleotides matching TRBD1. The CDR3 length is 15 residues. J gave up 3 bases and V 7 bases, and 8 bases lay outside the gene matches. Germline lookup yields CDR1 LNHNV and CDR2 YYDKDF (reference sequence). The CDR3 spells CATNDRDRGFYEQYF. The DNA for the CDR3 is TGTGCCACCAATGACCGGGACAGGGGGTTCTACGAGCAGTACTTC.

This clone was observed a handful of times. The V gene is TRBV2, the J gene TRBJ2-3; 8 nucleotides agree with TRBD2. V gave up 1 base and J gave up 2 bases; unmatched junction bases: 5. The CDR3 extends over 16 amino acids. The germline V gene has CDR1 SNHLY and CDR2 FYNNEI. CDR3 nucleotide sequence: TGTGCCAGCAGTGAAGAGGCTAGCGGGTTCACAGATACGCAGTATTTT. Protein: CASSEEASGFTDTQYF.

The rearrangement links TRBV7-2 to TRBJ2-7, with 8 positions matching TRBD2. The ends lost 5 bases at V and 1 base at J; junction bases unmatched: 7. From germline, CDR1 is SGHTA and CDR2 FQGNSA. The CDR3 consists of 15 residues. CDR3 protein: CASSLTSVDSYEQYF. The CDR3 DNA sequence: TGTGCCAGCAGCCTGACTAGCGTAGATTCCTACGAGCAGTACTTC.

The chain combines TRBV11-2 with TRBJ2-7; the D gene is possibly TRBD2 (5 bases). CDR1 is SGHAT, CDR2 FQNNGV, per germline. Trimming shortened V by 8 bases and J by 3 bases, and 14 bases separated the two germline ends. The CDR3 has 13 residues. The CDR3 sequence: CASSASLNYEQYF. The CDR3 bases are TGTGCCAGCTCGGCTAGCTTGAACTACGAGCAGTACTTC.

CDR3 in amino acids: CATNNWGDYEQYF. The CDR3 DNA is TGTGCCACCAATAACTGGGGGGACTACGAGCAGTACTTC. The chain joins TRBV19 to TRBJ2-7; maybe TRBD2 (6 bases). This CDR3 comprises 13 residues. Per the germline V gene, CDR1 is LNHDA and CDR2 is SQIVND (reference sequence). V shed 10 bases and J shed 3 bases, with 16 bases lying between them.

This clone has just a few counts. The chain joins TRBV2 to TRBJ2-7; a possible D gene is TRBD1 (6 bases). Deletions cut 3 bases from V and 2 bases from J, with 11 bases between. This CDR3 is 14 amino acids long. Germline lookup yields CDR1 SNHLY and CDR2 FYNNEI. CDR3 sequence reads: CASSEDSETYEQYF. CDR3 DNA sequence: TGTGCCAGCAGTGAGGACAGTGAGACCTACGAGCAGTACTTC.

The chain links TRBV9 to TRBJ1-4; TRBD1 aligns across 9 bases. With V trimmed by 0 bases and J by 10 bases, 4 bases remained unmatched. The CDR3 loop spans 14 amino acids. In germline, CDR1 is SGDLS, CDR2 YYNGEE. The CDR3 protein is CASSVGDRDGKLFF. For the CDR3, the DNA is TGTGCCAGCAGCGTAGGGGACAGGGATGGAAAACTGTTTTTT.

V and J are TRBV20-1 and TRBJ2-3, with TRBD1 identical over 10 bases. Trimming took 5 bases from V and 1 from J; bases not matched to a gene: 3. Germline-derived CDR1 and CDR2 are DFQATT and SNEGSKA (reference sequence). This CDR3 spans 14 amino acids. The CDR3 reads CSARGTGGTDTQYF. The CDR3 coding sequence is TGCAGTGCTCGTGGGACAGGGGGCACAGATACGCAGTATTTT.

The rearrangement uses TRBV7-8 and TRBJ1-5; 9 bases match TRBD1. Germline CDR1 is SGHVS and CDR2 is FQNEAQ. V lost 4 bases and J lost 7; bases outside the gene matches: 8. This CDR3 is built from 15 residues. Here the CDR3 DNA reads TGTGCCAGCAGCTCCCCGGAAACAGGGGGCCAGCCCCAGCATTTT. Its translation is CASSSPETGGQPQHF.

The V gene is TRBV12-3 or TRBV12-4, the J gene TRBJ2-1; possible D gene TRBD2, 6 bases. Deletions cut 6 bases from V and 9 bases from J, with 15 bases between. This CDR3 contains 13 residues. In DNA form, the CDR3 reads TGTGCCAGCAGCCTGGACTATTTGGGTGAGCAGTTCTTC. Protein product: CASSLDYLGEQFF.

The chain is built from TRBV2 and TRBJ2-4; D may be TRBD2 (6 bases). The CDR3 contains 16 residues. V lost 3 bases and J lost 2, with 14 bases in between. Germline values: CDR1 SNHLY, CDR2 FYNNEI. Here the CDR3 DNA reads TGTGCCAGCAGTGACCAACTAGGGAGGACCAAAAACATTCAGTACTTC. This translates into CASSDQLGRTKNIQYF.

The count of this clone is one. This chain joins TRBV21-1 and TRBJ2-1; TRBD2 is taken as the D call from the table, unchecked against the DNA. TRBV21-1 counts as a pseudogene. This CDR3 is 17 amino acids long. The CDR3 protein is CASSKCVPGGRHNEQFF. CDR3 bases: TGTGCCAGCAGCAAATGTGTTCCGGGAGGGCGCCACAATGAGCAGTTCTTC.

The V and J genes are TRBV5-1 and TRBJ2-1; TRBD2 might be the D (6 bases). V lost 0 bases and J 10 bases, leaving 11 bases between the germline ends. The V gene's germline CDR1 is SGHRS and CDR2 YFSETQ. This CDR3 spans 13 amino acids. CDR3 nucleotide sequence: TGCGCCAGCAGCTTGGATCTAGCGAGAGAGCAGTTCTTC. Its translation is CASSLDLAREQFF.

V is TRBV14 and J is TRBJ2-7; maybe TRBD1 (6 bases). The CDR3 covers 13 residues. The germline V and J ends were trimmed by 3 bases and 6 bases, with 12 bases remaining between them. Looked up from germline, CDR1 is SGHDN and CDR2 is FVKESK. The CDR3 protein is CASSHRGPSEQYF. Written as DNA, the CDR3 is TGTGCCAGCAGCCACAGGGGCCCCTCCGAGCAGTACTTC. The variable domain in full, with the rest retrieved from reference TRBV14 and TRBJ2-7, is EAGVTQFPSHSVIEKGQTVTLRCDPISGHDNLYWYRRVMGKEIKFLLHFVKESKQDESGMPNNRFLAERTGGTYSTLKVQPAELEDSGVYFCASSHRGPSEQYFGPGTRLTVT.

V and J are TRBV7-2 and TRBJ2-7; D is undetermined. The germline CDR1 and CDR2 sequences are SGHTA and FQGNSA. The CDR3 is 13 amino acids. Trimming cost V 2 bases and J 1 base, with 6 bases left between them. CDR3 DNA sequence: TGTGCCAGCAGCTTACTACCGTCCTACGAGCAGTACTTC. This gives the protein CASSLLPSYEQYF.

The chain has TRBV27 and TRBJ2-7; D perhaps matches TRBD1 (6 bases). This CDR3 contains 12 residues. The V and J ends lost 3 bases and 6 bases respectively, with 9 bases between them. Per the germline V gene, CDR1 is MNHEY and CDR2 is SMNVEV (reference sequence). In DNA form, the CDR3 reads TGTGCCAGCAGTTTCAGGGGAGCCGAGCAGTACTTC. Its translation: CASSFRGAEQYF.